This T cell receptor beta chain came from a study of shared clonotypes between healthy human individuals. Study-level results: Blood was the only sampled material, and tissue repertoires likely differ.

Concerning this clone itself: Its antigen is unidentified.

TCRdb's copy holds only in-frame clones and misses some; the assay was immunoSEQ multiplex PCR. The sample holds millions of clones, roughly 95% seen once. Naivety among CD8 cells was defined by CD45RO negativity and positive CCR7 selection, thereby excluding terminally differentiated effector memory CD45RA+ cells. This sequence was found in a young man in good health. The source material was naive CD8+ T cells sorted from blood.

CDR3 DNA sequence: TGTGCCATCAGGGGACTAGCGGACATTTTCACAGATACGCAGTATTTT. It specifies CAIRGLADIFTDTQYF. The genes are TRBV10-3 and TRBJ2-3; 11 nucleotides align to TRBD2. CDR3 length: 16 amino acids. V lost 6 bases, J lost 2 bases, and 7 bases stayed unmatched. CDR1 is ENHRY, CDR2 SYGVKD, per germline.